The 7 T cell receptor beta chains below were found in one sample sequenced in a study of T cells in Graves' hyperthyroidism and ophthalmopathy. TCR beta CDR3 regions were amplified from RNA transcripts. During a first-round RT-PCR of the TCR CDR3, the HTBI primer set was used. TCRdb re-called the multiplex PCR reads with MiXCR, one entry per CDR3 protein. In the table there are 500,000 to 650,000 distinct CDR3 sequences, about 15% of which are singletons. Sequences were obtained from blood. The source is a woman between 35 and 50 years old with Graves' hyperthyroidism.

This clonotype was counted at least ten times. V is TRBV28 and J is TRBJ2-7; D is ambiguous. The germline V gene has CDR1 MDHEN and CDR2 SYDVKM. The CDR3 length is 12 residues. The V end lost 4 bases, the J end lost 5 bases, and 9 bases lay between the germline ends. The CDR3 DNA reads TGTGCCAGCAGTTGGAGTGGAAACGAGCAGTACTTC. Translated: CASSWSGNEQYF.

This clonotype was seen a handful of times. The chain uses TRBV19 and TRBJ2-7; 7 bases align to TRBD2. After removal of 3 bases from V and 4 bases from J, the junction contained 12 bases not matched to a gene. Looked up from germline, CDR1 is LNHDA and CDR2 is SQIVND (reference sequence). The CDR3 totals 16 residues. CDR3 nucleotide sequence: TGTGCCAGTAGTATGGCTAGCGGTTCGTACTTTTACGAGCAGTACTTC. Residues: CASSMASGSYFYEQYF.

Ten or more counts support this clonotype. The rearrangement links TRBV18 to TRBJ2-1; D is uncertain. The germline CDR1 and CDR2 sequences are KGHSH and LQKENI. V lost 2 bases to trimming and J lost 5 bases, with 13 bases between them. This CDR3 comprises 15 residues. For the CDR3, the DNA is TGTGCCAGCTCACCAGGGGTATTATTGGACAATGAGCAGTTCTTC. This gives the protein CASSPGVLLDNEQFF.

Ten or more counts support this clonotype. This sequence joins TRBV2 and TRBJ2-5, with TRBD2 as a possible D gene (6 bases). The V and J ends lost 7 bases and 1 base respectively, with 10 bases between them. Germline assignment: CDR1 SNHLY and CDR2 FYNNEI. CDR3 length: 13 residues. The CDR3 region is CASIADFQETQYF. DNA of the CDR3: TGTGCCAGCATAGCGGACTTCCAAGAGACCCAGTACTTC.

This clonotype has a count of ten or more. The CDR3 sequence is CASDRPNTEAFF. CDR3 coding DNA: TGTGCTTCGGACAGGCCAAACACTGAAGCTTTCTTT. The V and J genes are TRBV28 and TRBJ1-1; 7 nucleotides agree with TRBD1. The CDR3 has 12 amino acids. Germline CDR1 is MDHEN and CDR2 is SYDVKM.

This clonotype occurred many times. V gene TRBV19 combines with J gene TRBJ1-5, with TRBD1 matching 9 bases. The junction had 8 bases not matched to a gene; V was cut back by 6 bases and J by 2 bases. The CDR3 sequence is 16 residues long. Germline assignment: CDR1 LNHDA and CDR2 SQIVND (reference sequence). In DNA form, the CDR3 reads TGTGCCAGTAGGAAAGGGACAGGGCAGGGCAATCAGCCCCAGCATTTT. It is translated as CASRKGTGQGNQPQHF. Filled out from reference TRBV19 and TRBJ1-5, the complete variable domain reads DGGITQSPKYLFRKEGQNVTLSCEQNLNHDAMYWYRQDPGQGLRLIYYSQIVNDFQKGDIAEGYSVSREKKESFPLTVTSAQKNPTAFYLCASRKGTGQGNQPQHFGDGTRLSIL.

This clonotype has at least ten counts. This chain uses TRBV27 with TRBJ2-1; no clear D gene. The V and J ends lost 5 bases and 2 bases respectively, with 22 bases between them. This CDR3 is built from 18 residues. Germline loops: CDR1 MNHEY, CDR2 SMNVEV (reference sequence). The CDR3 sequence is CASSTEFYFNQAYNEQFF. The CDR3 DNA is TGTGCCAGCAGTACCGAGTTTTATTTCAATCAGGCCTACAATGAGCAGTTCTTC.